This TCR beta chain came from a study of cytomegalovirus exposure and HLA in healthy donors. Study background: Early release data held some 80 million unique TCRs from HLA-typed donors. General study points: It was only CMV serostatus that was available as immune exposure information. Cytomegalovirus-associated status was assigned to fewer than 200 TCR beta chains.

J was trimmed by 2 bases and V by 1 base; bases with no gene match: 6. The length of the CDR3 is 18 residues. Germline CDR1 is SGHTA and CDR2 is FQGNSA. 60 Vbeta and 13 Jbeta primers were used in PCR. TCRdb's copy holds only in-frame clones and misses some; the assay was immunoSEQ multiplex PCR. The sample lists about 160,000 clones, approximately 80% occurring once. This clone has more than one count but fewer than ten. The antigen is unknown. The rearrangement links TRBV7-2 to TRBJ2-7; 15 bases fit TRBD2. The specimen sequenced was PBMCs. This TCR was recovered from a woman in her twenties or thirties in good health and CMV-seropositive. Written as DNA, the CDR3 is TGTGCCAGCAGCTTAGGGGGACTAGCGGGGGGAGGCACCTACGAGCAGTACTTC. Its protein product is CASSLGGLAGGGTYEQYF.